One and the same sample provided the 17 T cell receptor beta chains below, sequenced in a study of blood T cell repertoires in COVID-19. Method: immunoSEQ multiplex PCR; TCRdb's copy keeps in-frame clones and lacks some. Among roughly 180,000 clones listed, approximately 79% were seen once. Sequencing used peripheral blood. The source is a man between 60 and 70 years old with active or convalescent COVID-19.

This clone was counted only a few times. The chain recombines TRBV6-6 with TRBJ1-1; 9 nucleotides line up with TRBD1. V shed 5 bases, J shed 0 bases, and the junction held 10 bases outside the gene matches. This CDR3 spans 17 amino acids. Per the germline V gene, CDR1 is MNHNY and CDR2 is SVGAGI (reference sequence). CDR3 bases: TGTGCCAGCAGTCCTGGGACAGGGCGGCGAGTGAACACTGAAGCTTTCTTT. This translates into CASSPGTGRRVNTEAFF.

The rearrangement joins TRBV4-3 to TRBJ1-2, with 7 nucleotides matching TRBD1. V was clipped by 0 bases and J by 4 bases; unmatched bases: 5. From germline, CDR1 is LGHNA and CDR2 YSLEER. This CDR3 comprises 15 residues. This CDR3 reads CASSQEDRAGYGYTF. The CDR3 DNA reads as TGCGCCAGCAGCCAAGAAGACAGGGCAGGCTATGGCTACACCTTC.

The chain couples TRBV19 to TRBJ2-3; D is unresolved. V was pared by 5 bases and J by 6 bases, with 12 bases between. CDR1 and CDR2 (germline): LNHDA, SQIVND (reference sequence). The CDR3 consists of 13 residues. The CDR3, as DNA: TGTGCCAGTAGTTCTCTACCCACGGATACGCAGTATTTT. Translated: CASSSLPTDTQYF.

The chain employs TRBV7-3 and TRBJ2-5, with TRBD1 as a possible D gene (5 bases). Germline CDR1 reads SGHTA; CDR2 reads FQGTGA. The CDR3 has 12 amino acids. V dropped 8 bases and J dropped 4 bases, with 11 bases sitting between them. The CDR3 here is CASSNRRETQYF. The CDR3 DNA reads as TGTGCCAGCTCAAACAGGAGAGAGACCCAGTACTTC.

J is TRBJ2-7 and V is TRBV28; 9 bases are a match to TRBD2. CDR1 and CDR2 from the germline V gene are MDHEN and SYDVKM. Trimming cost V 4 bases and J 6 bases; bases outside gene matches: 4. CDR3 length: 13 residues. The CDR3 reads CASSYGLAFEQYF. The DNA of the CDR3 is TGTGCCAGCAGTTATGGACTAGCGTTCGAGCAGTACTTC.

This clone was seen a handful of times. The V call is TRBV28, the J call TRBJ2-7; D unresolved. CDR1 and CDR2 (germline): MDHEN, SYDVKM. The CDR3 is made up of 12 amino acids. V was pared by 6 bases and J by 0 bases, with 6 bases between. DNA for the CDR3: TGTGCCAGCAGGGGCGCCTCCTACGAGCAGTACTTC. This sequence encodes CASRGASYEQYF.

The J gene is TRBJ1-4, the V gene TRBV4-3, with TRBD1 as a possible D gene (6 bases). The V gene's germline CDR1 is LGHNA and CDR2 YSLEER. V lost 0 bases and J lost 10, with 21 bases in between. The CDR3 loop spans 17 amino acids. CDR3 DNA sequence: TGCGCCAGCAGCCAAGATGTCGGCGGGGGGCGGGGAGGAAAACTGTTTTTT. Protein: CASSQDVGGGRGGKLFF.

CDR3 nucleotide sequence: TGTGCCAGCAGTGGACTAGCGGCAGGAGATACGCAGTATTTT. Protein: CASSGLAAGDTQYF. The chain carries TRBV2 and TRBJ2-3; 9 bases fit TRBD2. J lost 5 bases, V lost 4 bases, and 4 bases had no gene match. The CDR3 contains 14 residues. CDR1 SNHLY and CDR2 FYNNEI come from the germline V gene.

CDR3 protein: CASSEERSDTDTQYF. CDR3 DNA sequence: TGTGCCAGCAGTGAAGAACGCAGCGACACAGATACGCAGTATTTT. This rearrangement joins TRBV2 to TRBJ2-3; D remains ambiguous. The germline V gene encodes CDR1 SNHLY and CDR2 FYNNEI. Trimming cost V 1 base and J 2 bases, with 10 bases left between them. The length of the CDR3 is 15 residues.

The chain has TRBV5-1 and TRBJ2-7; D might be TRBD2 (5 bases). The length of the CDR3 is 16 residues. Trimming took off 1 base at V and 12 bases at J, with 26 bases between the two ends. Germline V gene sequence: CDR1 SGHRS, CDR2 YFSETQ. In nucleotides, the CDR3 is TGCGCCAGCAGCTTGACCGGCGGAGACTACCAGGTCCAGCTGTACTTC. Encoded protein: CASSLTGGDYQVQLYF.

This chain connects TRBV4-1 to TRBJ2-1, with TRBD2 as a possible D gene (5 bases). Trimming stripped 7 bases from V and 7 bases from J, with 14 bases between. In germline, CDR1 is MGHRA, CDR2 YSYEKL. The CDR3 length is 13 residues. Here the CDR3 reads CASNGLLENEQFF. The CDR3 nucleotides are TGCGCCAGCAATGGACTCCTAGAGAATGAGCAGTTCTTC.

The J gene is TRBJ2-1, the V gene TRBV24-1; 11 positions agree with TRBD2. Germline V gives CDR1 KGHDR, CDR2 SFDVKD. This CDR3 comprises 16 residues. V lost 4 bases and J lost 8; bases outside the gene matches: 9. CDR3 sequence reads: CATSDPTSGSNDEQFF. DNA of the CDR3: TGTGCCACCAGTGACCCCACTAGCGGGAGCAACGATGAGCAGTTCTTC.

The V gene is TRBV5-6, the J gene TRBJ2-7; 8 bases are a match to TRBD1. V lost 4 bases and J lost 3; bases outside the gene matches: 12. The CDR3 is 16 amino acids. Germline values: CDR1 SGHDT, CDR2 YYEEEE. The CDR3 region has the DNA TGTGCCAGCAGCCTACCACAGGGGGTGAAGGGCTACGAGCAGTACTTC. Encoded protein: CASSLPQGVKGYEQYF.

This chain links TRBV7-3 with TRBJ2-3, with a possible D match to TRBD2 (5 bases). The CDR3 is 14 residues long. CDR1 is SGHTA, CDR2 FQGTGA, per germline. The germline V and J ends were trimmed by 4 bases and 4 bases, with 12 bases remaining between them. CDR3: CASSSESRADTQYF. For the CDR3, the DNA is TGTGCCAGCAGCTCCGAATCGCGGGCAGATACGCAGTATTTT.

The V call is TRBV4-3, the J call TRBJ2-1; D possibly corresponds to TRBD1 (6 bases). The V end lost 0 bases, the J end lost 13 bases, and 13 bases lay between the germline ends. This CDR3 contains 13 residues. CDR1 is LGHNA and CDR2 is YSLEER in the germline V gene. CDR3 region: CASSQDSGDVQFF. The CDR3, as DNA: TGCGCCAGCAGCCAAGATTCAGGGGATGTACAGTTCTTC.

The chain is built from TRBV7-3 and TRBJ1-1, with a possible D match to TRBD1 (5 bases). The CDR3 runs to 14 residues. The V gene lost 0 bases and the J gene lost 4 bases, with 9 bases spanning the gap. CDR1 is SGHTA, CDR2 FQGTGA, per germline. The CDR3 region is CASSLTYRGTEAFF. Here the CDR3 DNA reads TGTGCCAGCAGCTTAACGTATAGGGGCACTGAAGCTTTCTTT.

This clone was picked up one time. The chain links TRBV18 to TRBJ2-2, with TRBD1 identical over 10 bases. The CDR3 has 17 amino acids. V shed 3 bases, J shed 5 bases, and the junction held 9 bases outside the gene matches. The germline V gene encodes CDR1 KGHSH and CDR2 LQKENI. The CDR3 sequence: CASSPARWTGGTGELFF. CDR3 bases: TGTGCCAGCTCACCCGCTCGATGGACAGGGGGGACCGGGGAGCTGTTTTTT.